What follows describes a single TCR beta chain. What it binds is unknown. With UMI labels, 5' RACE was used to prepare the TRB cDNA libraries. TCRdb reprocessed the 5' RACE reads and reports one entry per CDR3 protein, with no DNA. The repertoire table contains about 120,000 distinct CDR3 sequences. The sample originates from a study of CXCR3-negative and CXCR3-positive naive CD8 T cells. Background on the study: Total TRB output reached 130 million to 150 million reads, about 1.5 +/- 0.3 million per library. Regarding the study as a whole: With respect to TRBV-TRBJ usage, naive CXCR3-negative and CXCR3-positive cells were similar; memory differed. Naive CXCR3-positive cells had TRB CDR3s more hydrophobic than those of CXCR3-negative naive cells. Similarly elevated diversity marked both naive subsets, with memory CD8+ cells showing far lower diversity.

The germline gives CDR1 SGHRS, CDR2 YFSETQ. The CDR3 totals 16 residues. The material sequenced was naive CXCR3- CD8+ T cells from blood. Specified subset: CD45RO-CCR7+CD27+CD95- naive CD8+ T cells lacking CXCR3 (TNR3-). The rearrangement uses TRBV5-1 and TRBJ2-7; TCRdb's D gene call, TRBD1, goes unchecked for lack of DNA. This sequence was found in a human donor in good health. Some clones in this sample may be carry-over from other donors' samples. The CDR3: CASSLADSASSYEQYF.